These 9 T cell receptor delta chains were all obtained from the same sample, sequenced in a study of delta chains in infants with herpesvirus infections. TCR cDNA was made from PBMC RNA with gamma- and delta-chain-specific primers. TCRdb redid the clone calls on the RT-PCR reads with CATT. The sample yields roughly 140 delta-chain clones, roughly 67% seen once. The material was peripheral blood, obtained at time point 1 of longitudinal follow-up. These receptor sequences come from a human donor who was a Ugandan infant, either HIV-exposed or HIV-unexposed (not recorded which).

As to this clone: A far larger clone is only one base removed, so a read error is likely. The chain carries TRDV2 and TRDJ1, with 7 positions matching TRDD3. The germline CDR1 and CDR2 sequences are GEAIGNYY and EKD. The length of the CDR3 is 17 residues. With V trimmed by 4 bases and J by 0 bases, 13 bases remained unmatched. This CDR3 reads CACEQLGTMTYTDKLIF. CDR3 bases: TGTGCCTGTGAACAACTGGGGACTATGACGTACACCGATAAACTCATCTTT.

Of note for this clone: Since a far larger clone is one base different, this is likely a read error. V and J are TRDV2 and TRDJ3, with 13 bases lining up with TRDD3. The CDR3 is 20 amino acids. The germline V gene encodes CDR1 GEAIGNYY and CDR2 EKD. The CDR3 loop is CACDGLLGDTRTWDARQMFF. CDR3 DNA sequence: TGTGCCTGTGACGGCTTACTGGGGGATACGCGGACCTGGGACGCCCGACAGATGTTTTTC.

Points on this clone: TCRdb shows a much larger clone's protein in place of this DNA's translation, and the two differ at residue 6, likely through a read error; the protein shown is translated from the DNA. J is TRDJ3 and V is TRDV2; the match to TRDD3 covers 12 bases. CDR3 length: 18 residues. V was pared by 4 bases and J by 5 bases, with 8 bases of the junction left unmatched. Germline loops: CDR1 GEAIGNYY, CDR2 EKD. In DNA form, the CDR3 reads TGTGCCTGTGATTCGTCTGGGGGATACGCCCGGGACACCCGACAGATGTTTTTC. Amino acids: CACDSSGGYARDTRQMFF.

Comment on this clone: A far larger clone lies a single base away; this is likely a read error. The chain's CDR3 is CALGEIWVLVMGDTTKLIF. The DNA of the CDR3 is TGTGCTCTTGGGGAAATTTGGGTACTGGTAATGGGGGATACGACTAAACTCATCTTT. The chain couples TRDV1 to TRDJ1; 11 bases fit TRDD3. The CDR3 extends over 19 amino acids. The germline V gene has CDR1 TSWWSYY and CDR2 QGS. After removal of 2 bases from V and 7 bases from J, the junction contained 18 bases not matched to a gene.

About this clone itself: This likely traces to a read error, being one base from a far larger clone. The CDR3 loop is CACDGLLGDTRTWDTRRMFF. CDR3 bases: TGTGCCTGTGACGGCTTACTGGGGGATACGCGGACCTGGGACACCCGACGGATGTTTTTC. The rearrangement joins TRDV2 to TRDJ3; 13 bases line up with TRDD3. Germline V gene sequence: CDR1 GEAIGNYY, CDR2 EKD. The CDR3 runs 20 residues.

Remarks on this clone: The mismatch at residue 17 between this DNA's translation and the TCRdb protein of a much larger clone likely reflects a read error; the protein shown is translated from the DNA. The V gene is TRDV2, the J gene TRDJ3; 13 bases align to TRDD3. Germline V CDR1 and CDR2: GEAIGNYY, EKD. The CDR3 is 20 residues long. CDR3 protein: CACDGLLGDTRTWDTREMFF. CDR3 coding DNA: TGTGCCTGTGACGGCTTACTGGGGGATACGCGGACCTGGGACACCCGAGAGATGTTTTTC.

A word on this clone: A far bigger clonotype differs at one base, so this is likely a read error. The rearrangement joins TRDV1 to TRDJ1, with 13 bases identical to TRDD3. CDR3 length: 19 amino acids. CDR1 is TSWWSYY and CDR2 is QGS in the germline V gene. Trimming cost V 2 bases and J 7 bases; bases outside gene matches: 16. CDR3 region: CALGESWVLVLGDTTKLIF. As DNA, the CDR3 is TGTGCTCTTGGGGAAAGTTGGGTACTGGTACTGGGGGATACGACTAAACTCATCTTT.

A word on this clone: This probably arose from a read error, given a far larger clone one base away. The J gene is TRDJ1, the V gene TRDV2; 7 bases are a match to TRDD3. The germline V gene encodes CDR1 GEAIGNYY and CDR2 EKD. This CDR3 is built from 14 residues. The CDR3 region has the DNA TGTGCCTGGAGTACTGGGGATCTCACCGATAATCTCATCTTT. It encodes CAWSTGDLTDNLIF.

Points on this clone: A far larger clone is one nucleotide away, so this likely arose from a read error. The J gene is TRDJ1, the V gene TRDV2; D is unclear. The V end was cut by 7 bases, the J end by 1 base, with 15 bases between. Germline V gene data show CDR1 as GEAIGNYY and CDR2 as EKD. The CDR3 extends over 14 amino acids. The CDR3 DNA follows: TGTGCCTGGAGTACTGAGGATCTCACCGATAAACTCATCTTT. Its protein is CAWSTEDLTDKLIF.